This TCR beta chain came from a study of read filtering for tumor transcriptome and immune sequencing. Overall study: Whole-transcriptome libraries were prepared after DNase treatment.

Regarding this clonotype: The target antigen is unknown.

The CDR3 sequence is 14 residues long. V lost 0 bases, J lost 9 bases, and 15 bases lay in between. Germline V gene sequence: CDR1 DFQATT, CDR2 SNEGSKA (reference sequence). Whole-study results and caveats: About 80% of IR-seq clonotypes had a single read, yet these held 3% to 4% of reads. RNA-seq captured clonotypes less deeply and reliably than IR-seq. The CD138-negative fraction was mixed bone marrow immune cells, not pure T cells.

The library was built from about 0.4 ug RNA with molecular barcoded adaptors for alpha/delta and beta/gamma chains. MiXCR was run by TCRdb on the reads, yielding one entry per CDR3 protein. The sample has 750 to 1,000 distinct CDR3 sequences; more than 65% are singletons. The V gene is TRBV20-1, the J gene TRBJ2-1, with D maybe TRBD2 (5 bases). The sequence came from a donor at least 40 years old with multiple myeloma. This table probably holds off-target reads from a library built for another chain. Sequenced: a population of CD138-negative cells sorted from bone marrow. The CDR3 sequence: CSARDQSSSVEQFF. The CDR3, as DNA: TGCAGTGCTAGAGATCAGTCTAGCTCGGTTGAGCAGTTCTTC.